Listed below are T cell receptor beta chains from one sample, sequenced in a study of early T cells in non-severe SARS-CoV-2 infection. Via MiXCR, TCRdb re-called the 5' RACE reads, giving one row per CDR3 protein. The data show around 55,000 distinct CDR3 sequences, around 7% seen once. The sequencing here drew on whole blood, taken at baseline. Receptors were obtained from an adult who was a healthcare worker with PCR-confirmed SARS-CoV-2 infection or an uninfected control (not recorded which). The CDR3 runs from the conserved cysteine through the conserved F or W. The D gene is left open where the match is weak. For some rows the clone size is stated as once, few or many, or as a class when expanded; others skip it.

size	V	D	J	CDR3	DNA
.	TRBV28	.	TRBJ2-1	CASSLLGGRTYNEQFF	TGTGCCAGCAGTTTACTAGGGGGTAGAACCTACAATGAGCAGTTCTTC
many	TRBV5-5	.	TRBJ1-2	CASSLRLDRPNYGYTF	TGTGCCAGCAGCTTGAGATTGGACAGACCTAACTATGGCTACACCTTC
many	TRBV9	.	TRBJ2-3	CASSVGIPDTQYF	TGTGCCAGCAGCGTAGGGATCCCAGATACGCAGTATTTT
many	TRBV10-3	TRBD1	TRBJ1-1	CAISQPPGQGLTEAFF	TGTGCCATCAGCCAGCCACCGGGACAGGGTTTGACTGAAGCTTTCTTT
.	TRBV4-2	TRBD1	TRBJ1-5	CASSQEYGQGGQPQHF	TGTGCCAGCAGCCAAGAGTACGGACAGGGAGGTCAGCCCCAGCATTTT
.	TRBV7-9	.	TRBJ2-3	CASSLIGSDTQYF	TGTGCCAGCAGCTTAATAGGCAGCGATACGCAGTATTTT
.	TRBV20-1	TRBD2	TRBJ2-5	CSASFLAGSQETQYF	TGCAGTGCTAGTTTCCTAGCGGGGAGCCAAGAGACCCAGTACTTC
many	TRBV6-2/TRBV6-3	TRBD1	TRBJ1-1	CASRWDRPLNTEAFF	TGTGCCAGCAGGTGGGACAGACCTTTGAACACTGAAGCTTTCTTT
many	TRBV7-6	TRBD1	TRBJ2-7	CASSLGQARSSYEQYF	TGTGCCAGCAGCCTAGGACAGGCAAGAAGCTCCTACGAGCAGTACTTC
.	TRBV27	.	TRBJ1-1	CASSLRGGPEAFF	TGTGCCAGCAGCCTCCGCGGGGGGCCTGAAGCTTTCTTT
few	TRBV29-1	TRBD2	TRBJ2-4	CSVGTSGSLVGQYF	TGCAGCGTCGGGACTAGCGGGTCCTTAGTCGGTCAGTACTTC
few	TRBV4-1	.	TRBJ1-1	CASSQDPFRVGTEAFF	TGCGCCAGCAGCCAAGACCCATTCAGGGTGGGCACTGAAGCTTTCTTT
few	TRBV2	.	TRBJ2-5	CASSVLAGGEETQYF	TGTGCCAGCAGTGTACTAGCCGGCGGGGAAGAGACCCAGTACTTC
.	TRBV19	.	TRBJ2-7	CASSIDRGQPYEQYF	TGTGCCAGTAGTATAGATCGCGGACAGCCCTACGAGCAGTACTTC
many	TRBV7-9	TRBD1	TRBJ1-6	CASSLEGQGIGSPLHF	TGTGCCAGCAGCTTAGAGGGACAGGGTATCGGTTCACCCCTCCACTTT
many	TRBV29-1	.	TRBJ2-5	CSVGVSQETQYF	TGCAGCGTTGGTGTCAGCCAAGAGACCCAGTACTTC
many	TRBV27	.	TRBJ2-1	CASSPTGGNNEQFF	TGTGCCAGCAGTCCGACTGGAGGGAACAATGAGCAGTTCTTC